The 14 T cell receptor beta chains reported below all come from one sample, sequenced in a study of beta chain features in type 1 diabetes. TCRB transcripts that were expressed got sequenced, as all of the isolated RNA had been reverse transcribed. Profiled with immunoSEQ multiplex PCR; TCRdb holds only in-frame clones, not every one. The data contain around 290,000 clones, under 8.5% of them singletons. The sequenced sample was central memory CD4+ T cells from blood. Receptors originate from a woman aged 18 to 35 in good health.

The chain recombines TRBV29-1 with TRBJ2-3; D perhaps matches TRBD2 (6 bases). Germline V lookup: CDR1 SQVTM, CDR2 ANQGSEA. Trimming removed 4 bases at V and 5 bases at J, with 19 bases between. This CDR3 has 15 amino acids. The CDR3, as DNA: TGCAGCGTTGGCTTTGGCGGTAGCGGAAGAGATACGCAGTATTTT. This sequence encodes CSVGFGGSGRDTQYF.

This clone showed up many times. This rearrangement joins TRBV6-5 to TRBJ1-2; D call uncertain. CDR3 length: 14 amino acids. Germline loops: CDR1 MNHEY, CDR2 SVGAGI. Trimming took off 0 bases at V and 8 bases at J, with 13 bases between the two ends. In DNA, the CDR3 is TGTGCCAGCAGTTACTCAACAGCCCAAGGGGGCTACACCTTC. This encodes CASSYSTAQGGYTF.

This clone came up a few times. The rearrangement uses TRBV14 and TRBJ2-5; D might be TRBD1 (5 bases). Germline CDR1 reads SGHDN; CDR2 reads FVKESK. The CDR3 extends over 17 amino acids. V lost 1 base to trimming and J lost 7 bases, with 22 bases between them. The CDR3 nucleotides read TGTGCCAGCAGCCAAGCCCTAGACAGCCATGCCAAGAGGACCCAGTACTTC. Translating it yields CASSQALDSHAKRTQYF.

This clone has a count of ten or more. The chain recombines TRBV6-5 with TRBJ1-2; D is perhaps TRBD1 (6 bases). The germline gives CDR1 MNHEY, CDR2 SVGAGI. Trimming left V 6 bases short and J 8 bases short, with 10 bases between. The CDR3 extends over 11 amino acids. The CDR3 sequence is CASRTGWGYTF. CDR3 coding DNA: TGTGCCAGCAGAACAGGGTGGGGCTACACCTTC.

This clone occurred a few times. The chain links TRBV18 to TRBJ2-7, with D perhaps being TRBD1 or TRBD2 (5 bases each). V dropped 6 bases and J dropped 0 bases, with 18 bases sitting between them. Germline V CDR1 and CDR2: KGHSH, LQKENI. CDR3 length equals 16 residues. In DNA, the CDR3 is TGTGCCAGCTCGGCTTTTACCGGGACGGTCTCCTACGAGCAGTACGTC. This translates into CASSAFTGTVSYEQYV.

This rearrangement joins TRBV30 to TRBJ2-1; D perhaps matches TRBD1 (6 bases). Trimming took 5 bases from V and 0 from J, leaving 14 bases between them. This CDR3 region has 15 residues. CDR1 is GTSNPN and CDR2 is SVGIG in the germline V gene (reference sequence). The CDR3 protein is CAWEPTGSSYNEQFF. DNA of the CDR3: TGTGCCTGGGAACCTACAGGGTCCTCCTACAATGAGCAGTTCTTC.

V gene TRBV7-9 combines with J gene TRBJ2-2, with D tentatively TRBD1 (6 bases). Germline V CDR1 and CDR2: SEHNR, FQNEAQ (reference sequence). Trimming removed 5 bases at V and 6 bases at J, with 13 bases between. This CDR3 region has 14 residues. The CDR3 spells CASSQQWGPGELFF. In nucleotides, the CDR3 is TGTGCCAGCAGCCAACAGTGGGGGCCCGGGGAGCTGTTTTTT.

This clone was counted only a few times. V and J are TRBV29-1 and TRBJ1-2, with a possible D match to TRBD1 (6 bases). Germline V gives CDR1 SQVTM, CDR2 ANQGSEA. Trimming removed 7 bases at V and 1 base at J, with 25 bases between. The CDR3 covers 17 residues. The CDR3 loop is CSGRSGTPIISNYGYTF. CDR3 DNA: TGCAGCGGGAGATCCGGGACACCGATTATCAGTAACTATGGCTACACCTTC.

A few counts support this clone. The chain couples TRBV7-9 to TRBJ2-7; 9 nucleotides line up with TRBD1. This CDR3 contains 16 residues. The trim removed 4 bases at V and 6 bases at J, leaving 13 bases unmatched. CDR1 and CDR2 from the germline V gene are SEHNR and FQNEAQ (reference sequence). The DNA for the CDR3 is TGTGCCAGCAGCTCCCTTTCCCGGACAGGGGCCGTCGAGCAGTACTTC. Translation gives CASSSLSRTGAVEQYF.

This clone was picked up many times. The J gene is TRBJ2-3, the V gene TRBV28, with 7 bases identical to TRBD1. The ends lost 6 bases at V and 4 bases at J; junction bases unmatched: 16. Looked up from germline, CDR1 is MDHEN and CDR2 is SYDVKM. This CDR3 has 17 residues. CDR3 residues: CASRPAGTVLSADTQYF. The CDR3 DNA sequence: TGTGCCAGCAGACCCGCCGGGACAGTCCTCTCGGCAGATACGCAGTATTTT.

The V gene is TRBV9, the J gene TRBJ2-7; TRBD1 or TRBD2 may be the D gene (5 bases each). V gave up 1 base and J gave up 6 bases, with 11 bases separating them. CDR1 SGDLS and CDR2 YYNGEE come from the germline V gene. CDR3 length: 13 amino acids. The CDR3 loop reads CASSVQGAGEQYF. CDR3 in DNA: TGTGCCAGCAGCGTACAAGGGGCGGGCGAGCAGTACTTC.

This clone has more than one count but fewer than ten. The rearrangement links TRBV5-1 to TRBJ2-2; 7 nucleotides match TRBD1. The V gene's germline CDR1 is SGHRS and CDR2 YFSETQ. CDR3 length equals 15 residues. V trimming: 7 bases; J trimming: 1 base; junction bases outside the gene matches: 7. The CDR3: CASSPRQGNTGELFF. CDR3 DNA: TGCGCCAGCTCCCCACGACAGGGGAACACCGGGGAGCTGTTTTTT.

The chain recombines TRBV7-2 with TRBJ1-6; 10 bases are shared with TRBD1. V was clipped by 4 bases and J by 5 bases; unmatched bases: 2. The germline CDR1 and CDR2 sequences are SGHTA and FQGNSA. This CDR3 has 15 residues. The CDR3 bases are TGTGCCAGCAGCTCAGGACAGGGGGATAATTCACCCCTCCACTTT. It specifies CASSSGQGDNSPLHF.

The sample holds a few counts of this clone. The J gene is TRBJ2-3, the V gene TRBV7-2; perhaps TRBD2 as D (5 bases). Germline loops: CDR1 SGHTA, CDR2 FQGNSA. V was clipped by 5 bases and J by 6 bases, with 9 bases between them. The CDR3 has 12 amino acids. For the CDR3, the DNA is TGTGCCAGCAGCCGGACTCGCGATACGCAGTATTTT. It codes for CASSRTRDTQYF.